Below, 23 T cell receptor beta chains from the same sample are listed, as sequenced in a study of blood T cells in healthy people across ages (dated by TCRdb to the mid-2010s). The method behind the library was 5' RACE. For sequencing, an Illumina HiSeq 2500 was employed. The second PCR ran for roughly 6 to 11 cycles and used a J-beta primer mix along with a sample-barcoded 5' primer. The public sequencing data were trimmed at Q25 with fastp and processed into clonotypes with MiXCR by TCRdb, which kept only in-frame beta chains. Each CDR3 protein appears once, grouped with its most common genes and DNA. This sample gives about 1.5 million distinct CDR3 sequences in total; about 42% of them show up just once. The top ten hold about 3.8% of the sample. The sequenced sample consisted of blood. The source is a woman aged 18-29 years in good health.

The rearrangement joins TRBV28 to TRBJ2-5; 8 nucleotides line up with TRBD1. In germline, CDR1 is MDHEN, CDR2 SYDVKM. With V trimmed by 6 bases and J by 11 bases, 17 bases remained unmatched. The CDR3 is made up of 15 amino acids. The CDR3 DNA reads TGTGCCAGCAGACAACCAGGGGGCTTCTACAATGAGCAGTACTTC. Residues: CASRQPGGFYNEQYF. The whole variable domain, filled in from reference TRBV28 and TRBJ2-5, reads DVKVTQSSRYLVKRTGEKVFLECVQDMDHENMFWYRQDPGLGLRLIYFSYDVKMKEKGDIPEGYSVSREKKERFSLILESASTNQTSMYLCASRQPGGFYNEQYFGPGTRLLVL.

There are a few counts of this clonotype. V and J are TRBV3-1 and TRBJ1-6, with D tentatively TRBD1 (6 bases). Trimming took off 2 bases at V and 10 bases at J, with 12 bases between the two ends. The CDR3 runs 14 residues. Germline values: CDR1 LGHDT, CDR2 YNNKEL (reference sequence). In DNA form, the CDR3 reads TGTGCCAGCAGCCAAATGACAGGACGGTCACCCCTCCACTTT. It is translated as CASSQMTGRSPLHF.

This clonotype was detected a few times. The V and J genes are TRBV29-1 and TRBJ2-7; D perhaps matches TRBD2 (6 bases). The CDR3 runs 16 residues. V was shortened by 0 bases and J by 5 bases, with 20 bases between the two germline ends. Germline lookup yields CDR1 SQVTM and CDR2 ANQGSEA. This CDR3 reads CSVEDLSAGRIHEQYF. The CDR3 nucleotides read TGCAGCGTTGAAGATCTTTCGGCGGGAAGAATCCACGAGCAGTACTTC.

This clonotype was seen more than once but under ten times. The rearrangement uses TRBV28 and TRBJ2-5; D ambiguous. The germline gives CDR1 MDHEN, CDR2 SYDVKM. V was shortened by 6 bases and J by 2 bases, with 10 bases between the two germline ends. This CDR3 spans 13 amino acids. The CDR3, as DNA: TGTGCCAGCAGGTCTAATTATCAAGAGACCCAGTACTTC. This codes for CASRSNYQETQYF. The complete variable domain, with remaining parts taken from reference TRBV28 and TRBJ2-5, reads DVKVTQSSRYLVKRTGEKVFLECVQDMDHENMFWYRQDPGLGLRLIYFSYDVKMKEKGDIPEGYSVSREKKERFSLILESASTNQTSMYLCASRSNYQETQYFGPGTRLLVL.

The chain couples TRBV11-3 to TRBJ2-3; 7 bases align to TRBD1. V shed 2 bases and J 2 bases; nucleotides not matched to a gene: 7. There are 16 residues in the CDR3. Per the germline V gene, CDR1 is SGHNT and CDR2 is YENEEA. The CDR3 here is CASSLTPTGLTDTQYF. In nucleotides, the CDR3 is TGTGCCAGCAGCTTAACTCCGACAGGGCTCACAGATACGCAGTATTTT. The full variable domain, completed using reference TRBV11-3 and TRBJ2-3, is EAGVVQSPRYKIIEKKQPVAFWCNPISGHNTLYWYLQNLGQGPELLIRYENEEAVDDSQLPKDRFSAERLKGVDSTLKIQPAELGDSAVYLCASSLTPTGLTDTQYFGPGTRLTVL.

This clonotype was counted between two and nine times. This chain uses TRBV4-3 with TRBJ1-6, with 10 bases matching TRBD1. CDR3 length equals 18 residues. CDR1 LGHNA and CDR2 YSLEER come from the germline V gene. V dropped 4 bases and J dropped 4; count of bases not matched to a gene: 10. The CDR3 reads CASSLHPQDRGYNSPLHF. The DNA for the CDR3 is TGCGCCAGCAGCCTCCACCCCCAGGACAGGGGGTATAATTCACCCCTCCACTTT.

The chain recombines TRBV18 with TRBJ2-3; 9 bases are a match to TRBD1. Germline trimming cut 4 bases from V and 4 bases from J; bases unmatched to any gene: 9. From germline, CDR1 is KGHSH and CDR2 LQKENI. This CDR3 is built from 16 residues. Here the CDR3 reads CASSRAGTGSPDTQYF. The CDR3 region has the DNA TGTGCCAGCTCACGGGCCGGGACAGGGTCGCCAGATACGCAGTATTTT.

The genes are TRBV7-8 and TRBJ1-1; 7 nucleotides align to TRBD1. In germline, CDR1 is SGHVS, CDR2 FQNEAQ. CDR3 size: 17 residues. The V gene end was trimmed by 4 bases and the J gene end by 2 bases; junction bases not matched to a gene: 13. CDR3 loop: CASSSRGQGGPNTEAFF. The CDR3 coding sequence is TGTGCCAGCAGCTCGAGGGGGCAGGGGGGGCCAAACACTGAAGCTTTCTTT.

This clonotype was counted ten times or more. V gene TRBV7-2 combines with J gene TRBJ2-5, with TRBD2 matching 8 bases. The CDR3 runs 14 residues. V lost 6 bases to trimming and J lost 2 bases; unmatched junction nucleotides: 5. Germline CDR1 reads SGHTA; CDR2 reads FQGNSA. The CDR3 sequence is CASSSTGGQETQYF. Here the CDR3 DNA reads TGTGCCAGCAGTTCCACGGGGGGGCAAGAGACCCAGTACTTC.

This chain uses TRBV27 with TRBJ2-1; D is unclear. V lost 3 bases and J 3 bases, leaving 12 bases between the germline ends. Germline V gene sequence: CDR1 MNHEY, CDR2 SMNVEV (reference sequence). The CDR3 sequence is 15 residues long. Here the CDR3 reads CASSFAPRNYNEQFF. DNA of the CDR3: TGTGCCAGCAGTTTTGCCCCTAGAAACTACAATGAGCAGTTCTTC.

V usage is TRBV20-1 and J usage is TRBJ2-1; no clear D gene. Trimming left V 3 bases short and J 6 bases short, with 12 bases between. The CDR3 spans 13 residues. Germline CDR1 reads DFQATT; CDR2 reads SNEGSKA (reference sequence). CDR3 protein: CSASIVIGNEQFF. Here the CDR3 DNA reads TGCAGTGCTAGCATAGTCATCGGCAATGAGCAGTTCTTC.

The chain joins TRBV6-5 to TRBJ2-2; 13 bases match TRBD2. The CDR3 is made up of 14 amino acids. Germline CDR1 MNHEY, CDR2 SVGAGI. V shed 10 bases and J 6 bases; nucleotides not matched to a gene: 5. The CDR3 DNA reads TGTGCCACCAGACTAGCGGGAGGTCCCGGGGAGCTGTTTTTT. Encoded protein: CATRLAGGPGELFF.

This clonotype appeared a few times. The rearrangement links TRBV29-1 to TRBJ1-2; 8 positions match TRBD1. This CDR3 is 13 amino acids long. With 6 bases clipped from V and 5 bases from J, the junction kept 8 bases outside the gene matches. Germline values: CDR1 SQVTM, CDR2 ANQGSEA. The CDR3 nucleotides are TGCAGCGTCGCCCAGAGACAGGGGTATGGCTACACCTTC. Encoded protein: CSVAQRQGYGYTF.

This chain joins TRBV20-1 and TRBJ2-1, with D maybe TRBD2 (5 bases). Per germline, CDR1 DFQATT and CDR2 SNEGSKA (reference sequence). V was pared by 0 bases and J by 0 bases, with 12 bases between. This CDR3 region has 16 residues. The CDR3 nucleotides are TGCAGTGCTAGAGATCAAGAGGCGGGCTCCTACAATGAGCAGTTCTTC. It translates to CSARDQEAGSYNEQFF.

Turning to this clonotype: Germline is not matched at one junction end, which may reflect a read error. The rearrangement uses TRBV7-6 and TRBJ1-6, with D perhaps matching TRBD1 (6 bases). The CDR3 runs 15 residues. Germline lookup yields CDR1 SGHVS and CDR2 FNYEAQ. The CDR3 DNA reads TGTGCCAGCAGCTCGACAGGCGGATATAATTCACCCCCCCACTTT. It yields the protein CASSSTGGYNSPPHF.

The V and J genes are TRBV9 and TRBJ2-3; no clear D. The V end was cut by 3 bases, the J end by 6 bases, with 17 bases between. Germline V CDR1 and CDR2: SGDLS, YYNGEE. This CDR3 is 15 amino acids long. The chain's CDR3 is CASSADFGSSDTQYF. CDR3 DNA: TGTGCCAGCAGCGCGGATTTCGGGTCCTCGGATACGCAGTATTTT.

The CDR3 DNA is TGTGCCAGCAGTCCGACAGGGTTTTTTGATTCACCCCTCCACTTT. Protein sequence: CASSPTGFFDSPLHF. The V and J genes are TRBV7-2 and TRBJ1-6; 7 bases agree with TRBD1. Trimming took 6 bases from V and 8 from J; bases not matched to a gene: 10. CDR1 SGHTA and CDR2 FQGNSA come from the germline V gene. This CDR3 region has 15 residues.

This clonotype was seen a handful of times. The rearrangement links TRBV4-1 to TRBJ2-1, with 11 bases fitting TRBD2. CDR3 length equals 20 residues. Germline V gene data show CDR1 as MGHRA and CDR2 as YSYEKL. J was trimmed by 0 bases and V by 4 bases; bases with no gene match: 14. The CDR3 bases are TGCGCCAGCAGCCCTAACCAAGCGGGACTAGCGGCCAGCTCCTACAATGAGCAGTTCTTC. Amino acid sequence: CASSPNQAGLAASSYNEQFF.

This clonotype was detected a few times. The chain carries TRBV10-3 and TRBJ2-1; a weak D match, TRBD1 (6 bases). The assigned J gene may be wrong: the sequence end matches TRBJ2-7 better. Germline V gives CDR1 ENHRY, CDR2 SYGVKD. This CDR3 has 13 amino acids. In DNA, the CDR3 is TGTGCCATCAAGGGGGTCTCCTACAATGAGCAGTACTTC. It encodes CAIKGVSYNEQYF.

CDR3 in amino acids: CASSSETLNTEAFF. Here the CDR3 DNA reads TGTGCCAGCAGTTCCGAGACGCTGAACACTGAAGCTTTCTTT. The gene calls are TRBV6-6 and TRBJ1-1; D is undetermined. Deletions cut 4 bases from V and 0 bases from J, with 9 bases between. Germline CDR1 and CDR2: MNHNY and SVGAGI (reference sequence). The CDR3 contains 14 residues.

On this clonotype: This may be a read error, as it is one base from a much larger clone. The rearrangement uses TRBV4-3 and TRBJ2-7; 7 bases agree with TRBD1. Per the germline V gene, CDR1 is LGHNA and CDR2 is YSLEER. CDR3 length: 14 residues. Trimming at V came to 1 base and at J to 2 bases, leaving 2 bases not matched to a gene. DNA for the CDR3: TGCGCCAGCAGCCAAGGGGACAGCACCTACGAGCAGTACTTC. Amino acid sequence: CASSQGDSTYEQYF.

The chain is built from TRBV12-3 or TRBV12-4 and TRBJ2-1; TRBD2 matches 9 bases. After removal of 6 bases from V and 8 bases from J, the junction contained 8 bases not matched to a gene. The CDR3 length is 14 residues. This chain's CDR3 is CASRGGGRDYEQFF. DNA of the CDR3: TGTGCCAGCAGAGGGGGCGGGAGGGATTATGAGCAGTTCTTC.

The V gene is TRBV4-2, the J gene TRBJ2-3; D gene ambiguous. Germline CDR1 and CDR2: LGHNA and YNFKEQ. Between the trimmed V and J ends, which lost 4 bases and 0 bases, there was a span of 11 bases. CDR3 length equals 15 residues. The CDR3 DNA reads TGTGCCAGCAGCCCCCGATTTTCTAGCACAGATACGCAGTATTTT. This gives the protein CASSPRFSSTDTQYF.